At least ten counts were recorded for the clone carrying this TCR beta chain. The time point here: sample taken at primary tumor resection. Sequencing covered unsorted whole RNA taken from tumor, nontumor lung or frozen PBMC. The donors were 72 patients with non-small cell lung cancer that was early-stage and untreated. The CDR3 consists of 12 residues. The sample belongs to a study of spatial heterogeneity in lung cancer. Every TCR cDNA molecule carried a tag that served as a unique molecular identifier. Via MiXCR, TCRdb re-called the 5' RACE reads, giving one row per CDR3 protein. The sample lists 40,000 to 55,000 distinct CDR3 sequences; around 15% were seen once.

The chain carries TRBV21-1 and TRBJ2-1; no check of the table's D call, TRBD2, against the DNA was made. TRBV21-1 has pseudogene status. The specimen was PBMCs, collected at surgery. This TCR was sampled from a male donor with early-stage non-small cell lung cancer. CDR3 region: CASSKLAGEQFF. CDR3 coding DNA: TGTGCCAGCAGCAAACTAGCTGGTGAGCAGTTCTTC.